This passage covers 30 T cell receptor beta chains from one sample sequenced in a study of beta chain features in type 1 diabetes (dated by TCRdb to 2016 to 2019). The study at large found these results: Type 1 diabetes patients showed a moderate but significant shortening of TCRB CDR3 length in all four CD4+ subsets.

Which antigens these TCRs recognize remains unknown. Library preparation used the immunoSEQ multiplex PCR assay. The High Capacity cDNA Reverse Transcription Kit was used to reverse transcribe all of the isolated RNA, meaning that expressed TCRB transcripts were what got sequenced. This immuneACCESS table, as held by TCRdb, lists in-frame sequences with V and J called but not all clones. Of the missing ones, under half trace to an unresolved V gene in checked studies; the others have no known cause. This sample is represented by roughly 180,000 clones; approximately 8.1% of them were singletons. 0.94% of the sample lies in the top ten. The sample comprised central memory CD4+ T cells from blood. The receptor source for this set is a woman in her thirties or forties with type 1 diabetes.

This rearrangement joins TRBV7-2 to TRBJ1-5; tentatively, D is TRBD1 (6 bases). The CDR3 totals 13 residues. Deletions cut 4 bases from V and 6 bases from J, with 10 bases between. Germline V gives CDR1 SGHTA, CDR2 FQGNSA. CDR3: CASSWTAFQPQHF. The CDR3 bases are TGTGCCAGCAGCTGGACAGCCTTTCAGCCCCAGCATTTT.

The rearrangement links TRBV27 to TRBJ2-2; TRBD1 agrees at 7 bases. CDR3 length equals 16 residues. V lost 0 bases and J lost 5; bases outside the gene matches: 6. CDR1 MNHEY and CDR2 SMNVEV come from the germline V gene (reference sequence). CDR3 loop: CASSLSPGQMTGELFF. As DNA, the CDR3 is TGTGCCAGCAGTTTATCCCCGGGACAGATGACCGGGGAGCTGTTTTTT.

The sample holds a few counts of this clone. The chain joins TRBV18 to TRBJ2-2, with TRBD2 identical over 13 bases. Germline trimming cut 3 bases from V and 7 bases from J; bases unmatched to any gene: 11. Germline V CDR1 and CDR2: KGHSH, LQKENI. This CDR3 is 18 amino acids long. The CDR3, as DNA: TGTGCCAGCTCACCTCCCGGACTAGCGGGAGCTACGGGCGGGGAGCTGTTTTTT. Translating it yields CASSPPGLAGATGGELFF.

This clone was observed many times. This rearrangement joins TRBV11-2 to TRBJ2-5; no clear D gene. The length of the CDR3 is 11 residues. Germline V gene sequence: CDR1 SGHAT, CDR2 FQNNGV. Trimming cost V 5 bases and J 5 bases, with 6 bases left between them. DNA of the CDR3: TGTGCCAGCAGCCGTCGGGAGACCCAGTACTTC. This encodes CASSRRETQYF.

The rearrangement uses TRBV2 and TRBJ2-7, with 9 positions matching TRBD2. Germline CDR1 reads SNHLY; CDR2 reads FYNNEI. V lost 5 bases and J lost 7; bases outside the gene matches: 12. The CDR3 is 15 residues long. The CDR3 DNA is TGTGCCAGCAGTCGCGGGCGGGGGGGCCGAGAGGAGCAGTACTTC. Translated: CASSRGRGGREEQYF. Using reference TRBV2 and TRBJ2-7 for the parts outside the CDR3, the full variable domain is EPEVTQTPSHQVTQMGQEVILRCVPISNHLYFYWYRQILGQKVEFLVSFYNNEISEKSEIFDDQFSVERPDGSNFTLKIRSTKLEDSAMYFCASSRGRGGREEQYFGPGTRLTVT.

This clone was recorded only once. Here the CDR3 reads CASSYGTMNTEAFF. CDR3 nucleotides: TGTGCCAGCAGTTACGGCACGATGAACACTGAAGCTTTCTTT. The chain employs TRBV6-5 and TRBJ1-1; unclear D gene. The CDR3 totals 14 residues. Germline CDR1 reads MNHEY; CDR2 reads SVGAGI. With 2 bases removed from V and 0 bases from J, the gap between germline ends came to 7 bases.

V is TRBV4-1 and J is TRBJ2-7, with D possibly matching TRBD2 (7 bases). V lost 4 bases, J lost 3 bases, and 13 bases lay in between. Germline V lookup: CDR1 MGHRA, CDR2 YSYEKL. The CDR3 consists of 14 residues. CDR3 sequence: CASSREGQNYEQYF. The CDR3 DNA reads as TGCGCCAGCAGCCGGGAGGGACAAAACTACGAGCAGTACTTC.

The chain carries TRBV9 and TRBJ2-5; TRBD1 agrees at 7 bases. V shed 0 bases, J shed 7 bases, and the junction held 3 bases outside the gene matches. The CDR3 covers 13 residues. The germline V gene encodes CDR1 SGDLS and CDR2 YYNGEE. CDR3 coding DNA: TGTGCCAGCAGCGTAGAGGCAGGGGGGACCCAGTACTTC. Amino acids: CASSVEAGGTQYF.

The rearrangement links TRBV7-2 to TRBJ2-3, with 8 bases fitting TRBD1. Germline V CDR1 and CDR2: SGHTA, FQGNSA. The CDR3 runs to 15 residues. V was clipped by 8 bases and J by 7 bases; unmatched bases: 14. This chain's CDR3 is CASARRTGFANTQYF. The CDR3 region has the DNA TGTGCCAGCGCTCGCCGGACAGGGTTTGCAAATACGCAGTATTTT.

This clone appeared a few times. This chain joins TRBV19 and TRBJ2-4; 8 nucleotides match TRBD1. V shed 0 bases and J 1 base; nucleotides not matched to a gene: 5. In germline, CDR1 is LNHDA, CDR2 SQIVND (reference sequence). The CDR3 extends over 17 amino acids. In DNA, the CDR3 is TGTGCCAGTAGTATAGATTGGGCAGGGGGCGCCAAAAACATTCAGTACTTC. It encodes CASSIDWAGGAKNIQYF.

V gene TRBV4-3 combines with J gene TRBJ1-4, with TRBD1 identical over 11 bases. Germline-derived CDR1 and CDR2 are LGHNA and YSLEER. The CDR3 is made up of 16 amino acids. V dropped 0 bases and J dropped 6; count of bases not matched to a gene: 3. The DNA of the CDR3 is TGCGCCAGCAGCCAAGAGGGGACAGGGGGGGATGAAAAACTGTTTTTT. The encoded protein is CASSQEGTGGDEKLFF.

This clone came up a few times. The genes are TRBV29-1 and TRBJ1-2; 7 bases line up with TRBD1. The CDR3 is made up of 18 amino acids. The germline V gene encodes CDR1 SQVTM and CDR2 ANQGSEA. V was clipped by 1 base and J by 4 bases; unmatched bases: 18. CDR3 loop: CSVEVLPRPGGSSYGYTF. CDR3 in DNA: TGCAGCGTTGAAGTTTTACCCCGGCCAGGGGGATCCTCCTATGGCTACACCTTC.

This clone was recorded a few times. V usage is TRBV4-2 and J usage is TRBJ1-5, with no clear D. V was trimmed by 5 bases and J by 4 bases, leaving 18 bases between them. The CDR3 extends over 16 amino acids. Germline lookup yields CDR1 LGHNA and CDR2 YNFKEQ. The CDR3 DNA reads as TGTGCCAGCAGCTTGGGGTCCGGAAGAGGGAATCAGCCCCAGCATTTT. Its translation: CASSLGSGRGNQPQHF.

Remarks on this clone: A much larger clone lies a single base off, so this may be a read error. The chain recombines TRBV6-6 with TRBJ2-1; unclear D gene. In germline, CDR1 is MNHNY, CDR2 SVGAGI (reference sequence). This CDR3 region has 13 residues. The CDR3 spells CAISESSRNEQFF. The CDR3 DNA reads TGTGCCATCAGTGAGTCGTCCCGGAATGAGCAGTTCTTC.

The chain couples TRBV20-1 to TRBJ2-7; the D is unclear. The CDR3 sequence is 8 residues long. Germline V gene lookup returns CDR1 DFQATT and CDR2 SNEGSKA (reference sequence). In nucleotides, the CDR3 is TGCAGCCTTAACGAGCAGTACTTC. It is translated as CSLNEQYF.

The rearrangement uses TRBV28 and TRBJ1-1; D remains ambiguous. Germline V CDR1 and CDR2: MDHEN, SYDVKM. Trimming cost V 2 bases and J 8 bases, with 9 bases left between them. The CDR3 loop spans 12 amino acids. The CDR3 DNA follows: TGTGCCAGCAGTTTACGGTCCCAAGAAGCTTTCTTT. Translated: CASSLRSQEAFF. The variable domain in full, with the rest retrieved from reference TRBV28 and TRBJ1-1, is DVKVTQSSRYLVKRTGEKVFLECVQDMDHENMFWYRQDPGLGLRLIYFSYDVKMKEKGDIPEGYSVSREKKERFSLILESASTNQTSMYLCASSLRSQEAFFGQGTRLTVV.

The rearrangement uses TRBV18 and TRBJ1-1; weak D call: TRBD1 (5 bases). The germline V gene has CDR1 KGHSH and CDR2 LQKENI. The V gene lost 4 bases and the J gene lost 4 bases, with 10 bases spanning the gap. The CDR3 consists of 13 residues. The CDR3 DNA sequence: TGTGCCAGCTCACAGGGGATGGGCACTGAAGCTTTCTTT. It is translated as CASSQGMGTEAFF. The full variable domain, with the rest looked up from reference TRBV18 and TRBJ1-1, is NAGVMQNPRHLVRRRGQEARLRCSPMKGHSHVYWYRQLPEEGLKFMVYLQKENIIDESGMPKERFSAEFPKEGPSILRIQQVVRGDSAAYFCASSQGMGTEAFFGQGTRLTVV.

The chain uses TRBV27 and TRBJ2-7; TRBD1 might be the D (6 bases). CDR3 length: 16 residues. Per the germline V gene, CDR1 is MNHEY and CDR2 is SMNVEV (reference sequence). The V end lost 4 bases, the J end lost 3 bases, and 19 bases lay between the germline ends. This chain's CDR3 is CASSSPRQGKGYEQYF. The CDR3 DNA sequence: TGTGCCAGCAGTTCCCCCAGGCAGGGGAAAGGCTACGAGCAGTACTTC.

The rearrangement links TRBV2 to TRBJ2-1; 7 bases line up with TRBD1. The CDR3 extends over 14 amino acids. Germline lookup yields CDR1 SNHLY and CDR2 FYNNEI. The junction had 7 bases not matched to a gene; V was cut back by 10 bases and J by 1 base. CDR3 loop: CATRGTVSYNEQFF. The CDR3 nucleotides read TGTGCCACCCGAGGGACAGTATCCTACAATGAGCAGTTCTTC.

This clone was observed many times. This chain links TRBV7-3 with TRBJ2-1; no definite D call. The CDR3 runs 15 residues. V was shortened by 0 bases and J by 4 bases, with 10 bases between the two germline ends. Germline CDR1 is SGHTA and CDR2 is FQGTGA. The chain's CDR3 is CASSLTPSSYNEQFF. CDR3 coding DNA: TGTGCCAGCAGCTTAACCCCCTCGTCTTACAATGAGCAGTTCTTC. Supplemented by reference TRBV7-3 and TRBJ2-1, the full variable domain reads GAGVSQTPSNKVTEKGKYVELRCDPISGHTALYWYRQSLGQGPEFLIYFQGTGAADDSGLPNDRFFAVRPEGSVSTLKIQRTERGDSAVYLCASSLTPSSYNEQFFGPGTRLTVL.

This clone was recorded at least ten times. The rearrangement uses TRBV15 and TRBJ2-6, with D perhaps TRBD1 (5 bases). V was clipped by 3 bases and J by 0 bases, with 9 bases between them. The CDR3 sequence is 16 residues long. Germline CDR1 is LNHNV and CDR2 is YYDKDF (reference sequence). DNA for the CDR3: TGTGCCACCAGCAGTAAGGGGTACTCTGGGGCCAACGTCCTGACTTTC. This gives the protein CATSSKGYSGANVLTF.

The sample holds a few counts of this clone. Distinct nucleotide sequences in the sample also encode this CDR3. The rearrangement links TRBV7-9 to TRBJ1-2; a possible D gene is TRBD1 (6 bases). The CDR3 covers 13 residues. Germline assignment: CDR1 SEHNR and CDR2 FQNEAQ (reference sequence). The V end lost 6 bases, the J end lost 7 bases, and 15 bases lay between the germline ends. CDR3 protein: CASSLQGFGGYTF. CDR3 sequence (DNA): TGTGCCAGCAGTCTACAGGGCTTTGGTGGCTACACCTTC.

This clone has more than one count but fewer than ten. The V call is TRBV7-8, the J call TRBJ2-7; 10 bases agree with TRBD1. Looked up from germline, CDR1 is SGHVS and CDR2 is FQNEAQ. There are 16 residues in the CDR3. The trim removed 1 base at V and 8 bases at J, leaving 11 bases unmatched. The CDR3 reads CASSLVLDRGDIKQYF. The CDR3 DNA sequence: TGTGCCAGCAGCTTAGTATTGGACAGGGGGGATATCAAGCAGTACTTC. The whole variable domain, filled in from reference TRBV7-8 and TRBJ2-7, reads GAGVSQSPRYKVAKRGQDVALRCDPISGHVSLFWYQQALGQGPEFLTYFQNEAQLDKSGLPSDRFFAERPEGSVSTLKIQRTQQEDSAVYLCASSLVLDRGDIKQYFGPGTRLTVT.

The rearrangement joins TRBV19 to TRBJ2-1; 13 bases are shared with TRBD2. V was clipped by 8 bases and J by 0 bases; unmatched bases: 10. Germline assignment: CDR1 LNHDA and CDR2 SQIVND (reference sequence). The CDR3 runs to 18 residues. CDR3 sequence: CASRRTSGGDLSYNEQFF. As DNA, the CDR3 is TGTGCCAGTCGCCGGACTAGCGGGGGCGACCTCTCCTACAATGAGCAGTTCTTC. The variable domain in full, with the rest retrieved from reference TRBV19 and TRBJ2-1, is DGGITQSPKYLFRKEGQNVTLSCEQNLNHDAMYWYRQDPGQGLRLIYYSQIVNDFQKGDIAEGYSVSREKKESFPLTVTSAQKNPTAFYLCASRRTSGGDLSYNEQFFGPGTRLTVL.

The chain uses TRBV4-3 and TRBJ1-4; a weak D match, TRBD1 (6 bases). Trimming stripped 1 base from V and 8 bases from J, with 11 bases between. Germline V gene data show CDR1 as LGHNA and CDR2 as YSLEER. The CDR3 sequence is 14 residues long. DNA of the CDR3: TGCGCCAGCAGCCAAGGCAGGGGTGGAGAAAAACTGTTTTTT. It translates to CASSQGRGGEKLFF.

This clone came up a few times. This chain joins TRBV4-1 and TRBJ1-4, with unresolved D. Per germline, CDR1 MGHRA and CDR2 YSYEKL. Trimming removed 6 bases at V and 7 bases at J, with 15 bases between. This CDR3 has 14 amino acids. As DNA, the CDR3 is TGCGCCAGCAGGCAACGTGGGGAGGGTGAAAAACTGTTTTTT. Amino acid sequence: CASRQRGEGEKLFF.

This clone turned up a few times. This sequence joins TRBV4-1 and TRBJ2-3, with a weak D call TRBD2 (6 bases). The CDR3 is made up of 14 amino acids. CDR1 is MGHRA and CDR2 is YSYEKL in the germline V gene. The germline V and J ends were trimmed by 4 bases and 4 bases, with 12 bases remaining between them. The CDR3 DNA follows: TGCGCCAGCAGCCGGGACGGGGAGGCAGATACGCAGTATTTT. Amino acid sequence: CASSRDGEADTQYF.

The chain recombines TRBV5-1 with TRBJ2-1, with D perhaps TRBD1 (6 bases). The germline V gene encodes CDR1 SGHRS and CDR2 YFSETQ. Trimming removed 2 bases from V and 7 bases from J, with 22 bases in between. This CDR3 is 17 amino acids long. CDR3 loop: CASSFSLDYRVVNEQFF. The CDR3 nucleotides are TGCGCCAGCAGCTTCTCCCTCGATTACAGGGTTGTGAATGAGCAGTTCTTC.

The chain is built from TRBV2 and TRBJ2-2; D uncertain. Germline V gene data show CDR1 as SNHLY and CDR2 as FYNNEI. The CDR3 totals 12 residues. Trimming took 6 bases from V and 3 from J, leaving 5 bases between them. CDR3 loop: CASSFYTGELFF. DNA of the CDR3: TGTGCCAGCAGCTTCTACACCGGGGAGCTGTTTTTT.

A remark on this clone: Other DNA sequences within the sample encode an identical CDR3. This CDR3 is CASSFSGGQETQYF. The CDR3 bases are TGTGCCAGCAGCTTTAGCGGAGGCCAAGAGACCCAGTACTTC. The chain combines TRBV7-3 with TRBJ2-5; TRBD2 might be the D (6 bases). The CDR3 is 14 residues long. V was trimmed by 3 bases and J by 1 base, leaving 9 bases between them. Germline V gives CDR1 SGHTA, CDR2 FQGTGA.